This T cell receptor beta chain was observed in a study of blood T cell repertoires in COVID-19. Study in general: Acute-phase and convalescent COVID-19 samples originated in the United States, Italy and Spain.

Repertoires were generated with immunoSEQ multiplex PCR, while TCRdb's copy carries only in-frame clones and drops some. The repertoire holds 130,000 to 150,000 clones, with 70% to 90% as singletons. V was trimmed by 4 bases and J by 2 bases, leaving 14 bases between them. The CDR3 loop spans 15 amino acids. Germline CDR1 reads SGHRS; CDR2 reads YFSETQ. This TCR came from a human donor with acute or convalescent COVID-19. The donor label of this sample is uncertain. Sequenced: peripheral blood. The gene calls are TRBV5-1 and TRBJ2-3; D perhaps matches TRBD2 (6 bases). In nucleotides, the CDR3 is TGCGCCAGCAGCGTCGGGACTGCAAACACAGATACGCAGTATTTT. As protein: CASSVGTANTDTQYF.